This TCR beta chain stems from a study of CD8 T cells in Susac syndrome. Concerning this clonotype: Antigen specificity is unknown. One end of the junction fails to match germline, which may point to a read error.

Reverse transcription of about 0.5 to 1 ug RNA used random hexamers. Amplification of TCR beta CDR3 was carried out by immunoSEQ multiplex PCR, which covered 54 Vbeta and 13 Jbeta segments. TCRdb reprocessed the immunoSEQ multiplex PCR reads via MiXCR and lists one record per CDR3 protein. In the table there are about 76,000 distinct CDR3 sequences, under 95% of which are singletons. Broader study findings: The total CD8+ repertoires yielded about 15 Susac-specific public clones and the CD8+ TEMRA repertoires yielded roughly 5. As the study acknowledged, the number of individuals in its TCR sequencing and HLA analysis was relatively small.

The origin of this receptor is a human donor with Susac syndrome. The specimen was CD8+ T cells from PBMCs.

CDR3 nucleotides: TGTGCCAGCAGCCAAGTCGGTTCGAACACTGAAGTTTTCTTT. Amino acids: CASSQVGSNTEVFF. This chain links TRBV3-1 with TRBJ1-1; D not certain. The CDR3 totals 14 residues. Germline V gene data show CDR1 as LGHDT and CDR2 as YNNKEL (reference sequence).